This is a list of T cell receptor beta chains from one sample in a study of T cells in Graves' hyperthyroidism and ophthalmopathy. One entry per CDR3 protein, called by TCRdb with MiXCR from the multiplex PCR reads. The profile shows about 760,000 distinct CDR3 sequences, approximately 36% of them singletons. The specimen was blood. The source is a woman aged 40 to 50 with Graves' hyperthyroidism. Each CDR3 is given with its conserved first and last residue. D genes are given only for firm matches. Not every row has a clone size; where given, it reads once, few, many or a size class.

j_call v_call d_call clone_size cdr3_aa cdr3_nt
TRBJ2-2 TRBV9 NA many CASSVAAGELFF TGTGCCAGCAGCGTAGCGGCCGGGGAGCTGTTTTTT
TRBJ2-3 TRBV10-3 TRBD2 NA CAISEPRGLAGGGTQYF TGTGCCATCAGTGAGCCCAGAGGACTAGCGGGAGGAGGCACGCAGTATTTT
TRBJ1-1 TRBV7-2 TRBD1 NA CASTLLPPATGVFTEAFF TGTGCCAGCACCCTCCTCCCACCCGCGACAGGGGTCTTCACTGAAGCTTTCTTT
TRBJ1-6 TRBV5-8 NA many CASSNDGRNNSPLHF TGTGCCAGCAGCAACGACGGCAGGAATAATTCACCCCTCCACTTT
TRBJ1-4 TRBV11-3 TRBD1 many CASSIGTGEDEKLFF TGTGCCAGCAGCATTGGGACAGGGGAGGATGAAAAACTGTTTTTT
TRBJ2-5 TRBV20-1 NA NA CSARTSSGKETQYF TGCAGTGCTAGAACCAGTTCGGGGAAAGAGACCCAGTACTTC
TRBJ1-1 TRBV20-1 NA few CSARGRGRLTEAFF TGCAGTGCTAGAGGGCGGGGGCGTCTCACTGAAGCTTTCTTT
TRBJ2-6 TRBV9 NA NA CASSVITGANVLTF TGTGCCAGCAGCGTCATAACTGGGGCCAACGTCCTGACTTTC
TRBJ2-7 TRBV4-3 NA NA CASSPWDWGSYEQYF TGCGCCAGCAGCCCGTGGGACTGGGGCTCCTACGAGCAGTACTTC
TRBJ1-4 TRBV7-2 TRBD1 few CASSQNSGGHNEKLFF TGTGCCAGCAGCCAAAACTCAGGGGGCCATAATGAAAAACTGTTTTTT
TRBJ1-1 TRBV10-2 NA few CASSSDSKGTEAFF TGTGCCAGCTCCTCGGACAGTAAAGGCACTGAAGCTTTCTTT
TRBJ2-2 TRBV19 NA NA CASSPQGGNTGELFF TGTGCCAGTAGTCCTCAGGGGGGGAACACCGGGGAGCTGTTTTTT
TRBJ1-3 TRBV4-1 NA NA CASSRTTLDTIYF TGCGCCAGCAGCCGGACAACTCTAGACACCATATATTTT
TRBJ1-1 TRBV29-1 NA many CSVSSRVMNTEAFF TGCAGCGTCAGCAGCAGGGTCATGAACACTGAAGCTTTCTTT
TRBJ1-6 TRBV7-2 TRBD1 many CASSAYLTGGDSPLHF TGTGCCAGCAGCGCTTACTTGACAGGGGGGGATTCACCCCTCCACTTT
TRBJ1-1 TRBV2 NA many CASLSGRMNTEAFF TGTGCCAGCTTATCGGGACGGATGAACACTGAAGCTTTCTTT
TRBJ1-2 TRBV9 NA few CASSVRGDGYTF TGTGCCAGCAGCGTACGCGGGGATGGCTACACCTTC
TRBJ2-7 TRBV6-5 TRBD1 many CASSSGQGNEQYF TGTGCCAGCAGCTCCGGACAGGGGAACGAGCAGTACTTC
TRBJ1-6 TRBV5-8 NA NA CASSLDQGSSPLHF TGTGCCAGCAGCTTGGACCAGGGGAGTTCACCCCTCCACTTT
TRBJ2-7 TRBV7-2 TRBD2 NA CASSYRGVDEQYF TGTGCCAGCAGCTACCGGGGGGTGGACGAGCAGTACTTC
TRBJ2-1 TRBV10-2 NA many CASSYGQEQFF TGCGCCAGCAGCTACGGACAGGAGCAGTTCTTC
TRBJ1-2 TRBV12-3/TRBV12-4 NA NA CASRGAGGNGYTF TGTGCCAGCAGAGGGGCGGGGGGGAATGGCTACACCTTC
TRBJ1-5 TRBV6-2/TRBV6-3 TRBD1 NA CASTTRDRNQPQHF TGTGCCAGCACAACCCGGGACAGGAATCAGCCCCAGCATTTT
TRBJ2-2 TRBV5-1 NA NA CASSPMNTGELFF TGCGCCAGCAGTCCAATGAACACCGGGGAGCTGTTTTTT
TRBJ1-5 TRBV12-3/TRBV12-4 NA many CASSLAQGVQHF TGTGCCAGCAGTTTAGCGCAGGGTGTCCAGCATTTT
TRBJ1-1 TRBV20-1 NA few CSAPFGGGTLSEAFF TGCAGTGCCCCCTTTGGGGGAGGGACTCTATCTGAAGCTTTCTTT
TRBJ2-2 TRBV5-4 NA few CASSFTQNTGELFF TGTGCCAGCAGCTTTACGCAAAACACCGGGGAGCTGTTTTTT
TRBJ2-5 TRBV20-1 NA NA CSASPEGVTETQYF TGCAGTGCTAGCCCTGAGGGGGTGACGGAGACCCAGTACTTC
TRBJ2-2 TRBV20-1 TRBD2 NA CSATTSGNPNTGELFF TGCAGTGCGACTACGAGCGGGAACCCGAACACCGGGGAGCTGTTTTTT
TRBJ2-7 TRBV5-4 NA many CASTIKARTYEQYF TGTGCCAGCACCATAAAGGCCCGTACCTACGAGCAGTACTTC
TRBJ1-4 TRBV7-2 NA NA CASSLRRVTNEKLFF TGTGCCAGCAGCTTACGCAGGGTAACTAATGAAAAACTGTTTTTT
TRBJ2-6 TRBV10-3 NA NA CATQSSGVNVLTF TGTGCCACCCAAAGTTCGGGGGTCAACGTCCTGACTTTC
TRBJ1-1 TRBV7-3 NA few CASSWAGDTEAFF TGTGCCAGCAGTTGGGCAGGGGACACTGAAGCTTTCTTT
TRBJ2-3 TRBV10-3 TRBD1 few CAMGQSTDTQYF TGTGCCATGGGACAGAGCACAGATACGCAGTATTTT
TRBJ1-5 TRBV2 NA many CASGVEWVSNQPQHF TGTGCCAGCGGGGTCGAATGGGTTAGCAATCAGCCCCAGCATTTT
TRBJ2-6 TRBV4-1 NA many CASSQGDSGANVLTF TGCGCCAGCAGCCAAGGAGACTCTGGGGCCAACGTCCTGACTTTC
TRBJ2-7 TRBV6-5 NA once CAISEARSYEQYF TGTGCCATCAGTGAGGCCAGGTCCTACGAGCAGTACTTC
TRBJ1-2 TRBV7-2 TRBD1 many CASSMNRGYYGYTF TGTGCCAGCAGCATGAACAGGGGTTACTATGGCTACACCTTC
TRBJ1-4 TRBV7-9 NA NA CASSHRLRSENEKLFF TGCGCCAGCAGCCACCGCCTTAGGTCTGAGAATGAAAAACTGTTTTTT